This TCR beta chain was identified in a study of T-cell reconstitution after alpha-beta-depleted transplantation in children. The study, taken as a whole, reports: Among T cells one year after transplant, newly produced cells accounted for most counts and diversity.

The V end lost 5 bases, the J end lost 4 bases, and 15 bases lay between the germline ends. The CDR3 runs to 15 residues. This clonotype was counted only a few times. Its antigen remains unknown. TCRbeta library construction was performed incorporating unique molecular identifiers. TCRdb passed the PCR reads through MiXCR, listing each CDR3 protein once. The table includes 780,000 or so distinct CDR3 sequences, about 16% detected once. The sequencing here drew on PBMCs, mostly from graft donor cells, taken 360 days after TCRalphabeta/CD19-depleted stem cell transplant. The chain has TRBV12-3 or TRBV12-4 and TRBJ1-3; a possible D gene is TRBD1 (5 bases). The TCR was taken from a male patient between 5 and 17 years old who had a stem cell transplant for acute lymphoblastic leukemia, so the T cells may come from the graft donor. The CDR3 protein is CASSLDSNPGNTIYF. The CDR3, as DNA: TGTGCCAGCAGTCTCGACAGCAACCCAGGAAACACCATATATTTT.